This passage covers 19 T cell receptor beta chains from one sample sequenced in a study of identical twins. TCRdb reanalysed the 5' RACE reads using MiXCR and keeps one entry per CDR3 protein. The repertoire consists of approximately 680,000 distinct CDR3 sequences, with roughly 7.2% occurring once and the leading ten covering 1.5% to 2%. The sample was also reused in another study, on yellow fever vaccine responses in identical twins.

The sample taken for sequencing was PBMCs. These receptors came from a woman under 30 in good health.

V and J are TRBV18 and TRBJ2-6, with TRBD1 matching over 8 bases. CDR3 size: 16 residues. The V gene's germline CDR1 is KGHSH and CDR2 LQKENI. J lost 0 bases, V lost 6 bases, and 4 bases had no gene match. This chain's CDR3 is CASSGQGSSGANVLTF. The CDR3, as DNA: TGTGCCAGCTCCGGACAGGGCAGCTCTGGGGCCAACGTCCTGACTTTC.

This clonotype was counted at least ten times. CDR3 amino acids: CSQGQNYEQYF. CDR3 nucleotides: TGCAGTCAGGGACAAAACTACGAGCAGTACTTC. The chain joins TRBV20-1 to TRBJ2-7, with D possibly being TRBD1 (6 bases). The germline V gene encodes CDR1 DFQATT and CDR2 SNEGSKA (reference sequence). The germline V and J ends were trimmed by 8 bases and 3 bases, with 11 bases remaining between them. The CDR3 is made up of 11 amino acids.

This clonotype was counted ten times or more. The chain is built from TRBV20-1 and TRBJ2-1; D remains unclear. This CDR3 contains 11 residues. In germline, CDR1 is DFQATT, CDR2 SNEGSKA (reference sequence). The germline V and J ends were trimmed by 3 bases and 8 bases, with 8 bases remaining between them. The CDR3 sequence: CSASIKDEQFF. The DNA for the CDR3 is TGCAGTGCTAGTATCAAGGATGAGCAGTTCTTC.

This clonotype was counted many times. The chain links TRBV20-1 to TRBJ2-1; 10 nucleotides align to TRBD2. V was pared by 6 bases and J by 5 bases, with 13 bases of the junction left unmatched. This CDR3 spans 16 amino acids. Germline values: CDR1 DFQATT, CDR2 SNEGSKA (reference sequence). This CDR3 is CSAGRGSGRADNEQFF. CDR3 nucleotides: TGCAGTGCGGGACGGGGAAGCGGGAGGGCCGACAATGAGCAGTTCTTC.

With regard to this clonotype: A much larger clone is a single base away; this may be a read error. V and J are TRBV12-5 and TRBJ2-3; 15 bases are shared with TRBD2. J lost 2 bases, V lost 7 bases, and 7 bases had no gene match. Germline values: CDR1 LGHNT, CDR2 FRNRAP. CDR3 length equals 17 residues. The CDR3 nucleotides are TGTGCTAGTGATCCGGGACTAGCGGGAGGCAACACAGATACGCAGTATTTT. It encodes CASDPGLAGGNTDTQYF.

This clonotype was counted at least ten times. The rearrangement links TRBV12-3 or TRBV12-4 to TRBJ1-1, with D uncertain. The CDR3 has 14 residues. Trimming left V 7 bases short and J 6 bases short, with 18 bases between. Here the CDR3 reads CASTRWPPTPEAFF. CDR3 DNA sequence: TGTGCCAGCACCCGTTGGCCGCCGACACCTGAAGCTTTCTTT.

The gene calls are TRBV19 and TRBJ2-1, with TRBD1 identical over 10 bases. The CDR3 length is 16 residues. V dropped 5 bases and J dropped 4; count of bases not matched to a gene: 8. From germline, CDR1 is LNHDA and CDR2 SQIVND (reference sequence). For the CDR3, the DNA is TGTGCCAGTAGTCTCCGCCGGGACAGGGGTTACAATGAGCAGTTCTTC. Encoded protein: CASSLRRDRGYNEQFF.

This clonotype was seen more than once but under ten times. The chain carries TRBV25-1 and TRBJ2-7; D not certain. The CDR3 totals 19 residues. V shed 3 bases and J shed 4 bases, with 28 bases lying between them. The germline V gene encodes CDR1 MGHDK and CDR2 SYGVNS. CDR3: CASSEPTLTPPGPFYEQYV. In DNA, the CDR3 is TGTGCCAGCAGTGAGCCAACCCTCACCCCTCCGGGTCCTTTTTACGAGCAGTACGTC.

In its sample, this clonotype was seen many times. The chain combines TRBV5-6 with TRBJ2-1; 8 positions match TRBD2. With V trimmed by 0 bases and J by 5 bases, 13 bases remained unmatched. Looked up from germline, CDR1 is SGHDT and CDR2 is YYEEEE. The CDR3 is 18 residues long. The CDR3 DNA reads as TGTGCCAGCAGCTTGGGAGGCGGGAGGACAAGGTTGCACAATGAGCAGTTCTTC. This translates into CASSLGGGRTRLHNEQFF.

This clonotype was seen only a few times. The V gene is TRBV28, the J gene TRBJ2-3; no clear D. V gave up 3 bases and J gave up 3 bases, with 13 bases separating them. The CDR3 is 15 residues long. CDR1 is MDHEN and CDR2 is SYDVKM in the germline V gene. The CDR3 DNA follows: TGTGCCAGCAGTTTCACGCTAAGTATGACAGATACGCAGTATTTT. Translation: CASSFTLSMTDTQYF.

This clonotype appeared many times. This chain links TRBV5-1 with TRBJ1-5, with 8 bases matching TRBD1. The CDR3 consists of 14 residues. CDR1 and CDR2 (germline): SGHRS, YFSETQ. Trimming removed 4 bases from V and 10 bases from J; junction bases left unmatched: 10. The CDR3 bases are TGCGCCAGCAGCCCGGCAGGGGGCTCGTATCCCCAGCATTTT. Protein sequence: CASSPAGGSYPQHF.

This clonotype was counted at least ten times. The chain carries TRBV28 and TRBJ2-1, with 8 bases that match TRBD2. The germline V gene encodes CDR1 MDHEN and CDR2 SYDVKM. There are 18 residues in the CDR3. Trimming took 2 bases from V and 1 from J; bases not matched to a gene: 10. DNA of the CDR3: TGTGCCAGCAGTTTAGGTCGGGGGGGAGTGAGGTCCTACAATGAGCAGTTCTTC. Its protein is CASSLGRGGVRSYNEQFF.

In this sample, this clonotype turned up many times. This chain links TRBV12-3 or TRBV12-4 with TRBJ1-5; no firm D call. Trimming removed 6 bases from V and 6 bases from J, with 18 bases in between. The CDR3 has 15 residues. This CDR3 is CASSRDGGVGQPQHF. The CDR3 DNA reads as TGTGCCAGCAGCCGAGACGGTGGGGTAGGTCAGCCCCAGCATTTT.

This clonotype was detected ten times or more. The CDR3 protein is CASSPGEGWDTQYF. Here the CDR3 DNA reads TGCGCCAGCAGCCCAGGTGAAGGGTGGGATACGCAGTATTTT. The genes are TRBV5-1 and TRBJ2-3; D unclear. CDR3 length: 14 residues. The V gene lost 4 bases and the J gene lost 6 bases, with 15 bases spanning the gap. Per germline, CDR1 SGHRS and CDR2 YFSETQ.

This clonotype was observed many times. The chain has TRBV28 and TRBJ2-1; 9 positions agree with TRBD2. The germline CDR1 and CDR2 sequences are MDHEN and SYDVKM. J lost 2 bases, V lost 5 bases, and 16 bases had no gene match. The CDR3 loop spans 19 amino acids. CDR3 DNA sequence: TGTGCCAGCAGTCCACACAGGACTCTAGCGGGAATTGCCTACAATGAGCAGTTCTTC. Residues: CASSPHRTLAGIAYNEQFF.

CDR3 amino acids: CASRRSGSGETQYF. The CDR3 region has the DNA TGTGCCAGCAGACGTAGCGGTTCGGGGGAGACCCAGTACTTC. The chain carries TRBV6-1 and TRBJ2-5, with D maybe TRBD2 (6 bases). Germline lookup yields CDR1 MNHNS and CDR2 SASEGT. The CDR3 length is 14 residues. The V end was cut by 6 bases, the J end by 5 bases, with 16 bases between.

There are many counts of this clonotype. The CDR3 here is CASSRQLNSNQPQHF. As DNA, the CDR3 is TGTGCCAGCAGTCGACAGCTAAATAGCAATCAGCCCCAGCATTTT. The genes are TRBV12-3 or TRBV12-4 and TRBJ1-5; D might be TRBD1 (5 bases). The CDR3 sequence is 15 residues long. With 5 bases removed from V and 0 bases from J, the gap between germline ends came to 11 bases.

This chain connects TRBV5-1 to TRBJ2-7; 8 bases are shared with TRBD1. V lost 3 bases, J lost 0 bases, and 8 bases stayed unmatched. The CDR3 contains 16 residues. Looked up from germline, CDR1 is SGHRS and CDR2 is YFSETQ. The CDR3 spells CASSYGQGSNSYEQYF. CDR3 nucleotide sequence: TGCGCCAGCAGCTACGGACAGGGTTCAAACTCCTACGAGCAGTACTTC.

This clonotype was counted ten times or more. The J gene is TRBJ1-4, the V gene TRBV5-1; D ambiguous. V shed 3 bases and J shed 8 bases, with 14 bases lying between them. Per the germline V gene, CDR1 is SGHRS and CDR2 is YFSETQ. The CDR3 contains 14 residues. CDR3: CASSYRDENEKLFF. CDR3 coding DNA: TGCGCCAGCAGCTACCGGGATGAAAACGAAAAACTGTTTTTT.